Listed below are T cell receptor beta chains from one sample, sequenced in a study of blood T cell repertoires in COVID-19. Measured with immunoSEQ multiplex PCR; TCRdb has only the in-frame clones, and not every one. The sample carries approximately 25,000 clones, around 86% recorded once. Sample: peripheral blood. The receptors originated from a woman of 80 years or more with acute or convalescent COVID-19. CDR3s include the opening cysteine and the closing phenylalanine or tryptophan. The D gene is left open where the match is weak. Not all rows give a size; the values are once, few, many and, for expanded clones, a class.

abundance	d_gene	v_gene	j_gene	CDR3aa	CDR3nt
NA	TRBD2	TRBV7-2	TRBJ2-1	CASSPSGRGNEQFF	TGTGCCAGCAGCCCGAGCGGGAGAGGCAATGAGCAGTTCTTC
NA	NA	TRBV30	TRBJ1-1	CAWSVSRGATEAFF	TGTGCCTGGAGTGTATCTCGCGGAGCCACTGAAGCTTTCTTT
NA	NA	TRBV6-2/TRBV6-3	TRBJ1-1	CASSYWTGGTNTEAFF	TGTGCCAGCAGTTACTGGACTGGGGGGACGAACACTGAAGCTTTCTTT
NA	TRBD2	TRBV2	TRBJ2-7	CASSVTSGGNEQYF	TGTGCCAGCAGTGTGACTAGCGGGGGGAACGAGCAGTACTTC
NA	TRBD2	TRBV6-1	TRBJ2-1	CASSEERGLAGRNEQFF	TGTGCCAGCAGTGAAGAAAGGGGACTAGCGGGCCGCAATGAGCAGTTCTTC
NA	NA	TRBV7-9	TRBJ1-1	CASSLAGGLWAEAFF	TGTGCCAGCAGCTTAGCCGGAGGGCTCTGGGCTGAAGCTTTCTTT
few	TRBD2	TRBV11-2	TRBJ2-1	CASSLASGGGNNEQFF	TGTGCCAGCAGCTTAGCGTCGGGAGGTGGTAACAATGAGCAGTTCTTC
many	NA	TRBV6-5	TRBJ1-2	CASSYSGVARGYTF	TGTGCCAGCAGTTACTCGGGAGTGGCTCGGGGCTACACCTTC
NA	NA	TRBV19	TRBJ1-2	CASSIGAGSLRGKGYTF	TGTGCCAGTAGTATAGGGGCCGGGAGCCTCCGAGGGAAAGGCTACACCTTC
NA	NA	TRBV5-1	TRBJ2-3	CASSLVIGRTDTQYF	TGCGCCAGCAGCTTGGTTATCGGCAGGACAGATACGCAGTATTTT
once	NA	TRBV9	TRBJ2-3	CASSSLTSPSNTQYF	TGTGCCAGCAGCTCCCTAACCTCTCCCTCCAATACGCAGTATTTT
NA	NA	TRBV4-2	TRBJ2-3	CASSQDQDRNTDTQYF	TGTGCCAGCAGCCAAGATCAGGACAGAAACACAGATACGCAGTATTTT
NA	TRBD1	TRBV28	TRBJ1-5	CASRPTGVYQPQHF	TGTGCCAGCAGACCCACAGGGGTCTATCAGCCCCAGCATTTT
NA	TRBD1	TRBV5-1	TRBJ1-2	CASSLGGQGPYYGYTF	TGCGCCAGCAGCTTGGGGGGACAGGGGCCTTACTATGGCTACACCTTC
NA	TRBD2	TRBV7-9	TRBJ2-1	CASRRLAGGQEQFF	TGTGCCAGCAGACGACTAGCGGGGGGTCAGGAGCAGTTCTTC
once	NA	TRBV7-2	TRBJ2-5	CASSLSLGETQYF	TGTGCTAGCAGCTTATCCCTAGGAGAGACCCAGTACTTC
NA	NA	TRBV2	TRBJ1-2	CASSETVNYGYTF	TGTGCCAGCAGTGAAACGGTGAACTATGGCTACACCTTC
NA	NA	TRBV12-5	TRBJ1-1	CASGLGGMNTEAFF	TGTGCTAGTGGTTTGGGAGGGATGAACACTGAAGCTTTCTTT
NA	TRBD1	TRBV6-5	TRBJ1-1	CATSPSGQGNTEAFF	TGTGCCACCTCCCCGAGTGGACAGGGGAACACTGAAGCTTTCTTT
NA	NA	TRBV3-1/TRBV3-2	TRBJ1-5	CASSQGLRQPGVQPQHF	TGTGCCAGCAGCCAAGGTTTAAGGCAGCCGGGGGTCCAGCCCCAGCATTTT
once	NA	TRBV3-1/TRBV3-2	TRBJ1-5	CASSQVATNNQPQHF	TGTGCCAGCAGCCAAGTAGCCACGAACAATCAGCCCCAGCATTTT
NA	TRBD1	TRBV13	TRBJ2-1	CASSLDRTGGTDEQFF	TGTGCCAGCAGCTTAGATAGGACAGGGGGCACGGATGAGCAGTTCTTC
once	TRBD1	TRBV19	TRBJ1-1	CASSTYYRGANTEAFF	TGTGCCAGTAGTACGTATTACAGGGGGGCGAACACTGAAGCTTTCTTT